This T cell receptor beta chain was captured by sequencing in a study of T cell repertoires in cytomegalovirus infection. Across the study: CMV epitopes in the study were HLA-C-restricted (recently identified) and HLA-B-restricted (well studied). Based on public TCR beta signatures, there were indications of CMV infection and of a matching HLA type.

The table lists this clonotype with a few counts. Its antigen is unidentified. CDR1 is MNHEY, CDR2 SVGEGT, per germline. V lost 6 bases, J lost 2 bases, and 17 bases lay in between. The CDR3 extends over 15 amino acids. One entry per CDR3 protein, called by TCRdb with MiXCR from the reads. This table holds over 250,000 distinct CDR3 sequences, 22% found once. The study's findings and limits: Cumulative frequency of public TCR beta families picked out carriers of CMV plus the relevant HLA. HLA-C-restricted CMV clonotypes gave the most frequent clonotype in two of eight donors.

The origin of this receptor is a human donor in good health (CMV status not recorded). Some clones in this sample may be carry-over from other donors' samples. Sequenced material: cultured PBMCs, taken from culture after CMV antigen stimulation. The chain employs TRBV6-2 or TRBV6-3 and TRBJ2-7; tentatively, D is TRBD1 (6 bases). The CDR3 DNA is TGTGCCAGCAGCCAAATACAGGGTTCGCCCTACGAGCAGTACTTC. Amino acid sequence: CASSQIQGSPYEQYF.